This T cell receptor beta chain was found in a study of molecular identifiers for immune sequencing clone quantification. Study-level information: With replicates, the RNA of about 21,000 or 97,000 naive CD8 cells was split five ways and four were sequenced. Study-level findings and limits: Under 1% of molecules in naive cells, but over 97% of effector molecules, belonged to clones above 20 RNA copies.

Using a CD8+CD4-CCR7+CD45RA+ phenotype, naive CD8 T cells were sorted. Trimming pared 3 bases from V and 3 bases from J, leaving 14 bases between. This CDR3 has 15 amino acids. Previously described methods and listed TCR primers were used for bulk TCR libraries. One entry per CDR3 protein, called by TCRdb with MiXCR from the PCR reads. This table holds about 63,000 distinct CDR3 sequences, 19% found once. Regarding this clonotype: The antigen remains unidentified.

The TCR comes from a human donor in good health. Some libraries in this study had Jurkat cell RNA spiked in. The chain joins TRBV12-3 or TRBV12-4 to TRBJ1-2; D is perhaps TRBD1 (6 bases). Sequencing was performed on naive CD8+ T cells from blood, with Jurkat cell RNA spiked in. The subset was: FACS-sorted CD8+CD4-CCR7+CD45RA+ naive T cells. The CDR3 sequence: CASSFGTGSHYGYTF. The CDR3 region has the DNA TGTGCCAGCAGTTTCGGTACAGGGTCACACTATGGCTACACCTTC.